The text below deals with one TCR beta chain. Its antigen is as yet unknown. The CDR3 is 12 amino acids. V lost 5 bases and J lost 4, with 8 bases in between. Germline V gene lookup returns CDR1 MNHEY and CDR2 SVGAGI. Measured with immunoSEQ multiplex PCR; TCRdb has only the in-frame clones, and not every one. The repertoire includes 35,000 to 45,000 clones, 70% to 90% of them detected once, and 20% to 25% sits in the top ten. The entry originates in a study of pediatric ulcerative colitis. As for the study in general: Seven patients showed pancolitis and two showed left-sided colitis. Broader study findings: Compared with controls, ulcerative colitis showed greater blood-rectum clone sharing. Acute severe colitis showed lower rectal diversity from clonal expansions. A couple of rectal CDR3 clonotypes occurred in all ulcerative colitis patients.

This chain joins TRBV6-5 and TRBJ1-1; no reliable D call. The source material was blood. This TCR was recovered from a girl aged 5-17 years with moderate ulcerative colitis. The CDR3 DNA reads TGTGCCAGCAGTAACACCCTCACTGAAGCTTTCTTT. Protein: CASSNTLTEAFF.